A selection of T cell receptor beta chains follows, all from one sample in a study of OX40 agonist ivuxolimab in advanced cancers. Assay used: immunoSEQ multiplex PCR; TCRdb lists only in-frame clones, some missing. The data contain 55,000 to 70,000 clones, roughly 85% of them seen just once; the ten biggest clones take up 2.5% to 3.5%. This sample comprised CD4+ or CD8+ T cells sorted from blood, obtained in a trial of the OX40 agonist ivuxolimab. The receptors originated from an adult with an advanced solid tumor such as melanoma, head and neck, liver or kidney cancer. CDR3s include the opening cysteine and the closing phenylalanine or tryptophan. The D gene is left open where the match is weak. Clone size is stated in some rows and not others, as once, few, many or a class when expanded.

cdr3_length: 16; j_call: TRBJ1-5; v_call: TRBV6-6; d_call: NA; clone_size: NA; cdr3_nt: TGTGCCAGCATCGATGGGGGCAGGGGATACAATCAGCCCCAGCATTTT; cdr3_aa: CASIDGGRGYNQPQHF
cdr3_length: 17; j_call: TRBJ2-5; v_call: TRBV28; d_call: NA; clone_size: NA; cdr3_nt: TGTGCCAGCAGACCCGTCAGGGGAAGGGGTGGGCAAGAGACCCAGTACTTC; cdr3_aa: CASRPVRGRGGQETQYF
cdr3_length: 15; j_call: TRBJ2-1; v_call: TRBV7-3; d_call: NA; clone_size: once; cdr3_nt: TGTGCCAGCAGCTCTAGGGGAGGCTCCTACAATGAGCAGTTCTTC; cdr3_aa: CASSSRGGSYNEQFF
cdr3_length: 13; j_call: TRBJ1-2; v_call: TRBV19; d_call: NA; clone_size: NA; cdr3_nt: TGTGCCAGTAGTAGGGCAGGGAAGAATGGCTACACCTTC; cdr3_aa: CASSRAGKNGYTF
cdr3_length: 15; j_call: TRBJ2-2; v_call: TRBV27; d_call: NA; clone_size: NA; cdr3_nt: TGTGCCAGCAGTTTTATTCAGGGGTTGGGCGGGGAGCTGTTTTTT; cdr3_aa: CASSFIQGLGGELFF
cdr3_length: 15; j_call: TRBJ2-5; v_call: TRBV5-6; d_call: NA; clone_size: NA; cdr3_nt: TGTGCCAGCAGCTCCTCCGGGACATCAGGGGAGACCCAGTACTTC; cdr3_aa: CASSSSGTSGETQYF
cdr3_length: 16; j_call: TRBJ2-7; v_call: TRBV28; d_call: TRBD2; clone_size: NA; cdr3_nt: TGTGCCAGCAGTTTCCCACTAGCGGGGGGTTCCTACGAGCAGTACTTC; cdr3_aa: CASSFPLAGGSYEQYF
cdr3_length: 12; j_call: TRBJ2-1; v_call: TRBV11-3; d_call: NA; clone_size: NA; cdr3_nt: TGTGCCAGCAGCTTAGAGTCCGCTGAGCAGTTCTTC; cdr3_aa: CASSLESAEQFF
cdr3_length: 14; j_call: TRBJ2-2; v_call: TRBV29-1; d_call: TRBD1; clone_size: NA; cdr3_nt: TGCAGCGTTGAAGGACAGGGTCGGGCCGGGGAGCTGTTTTTT; cdr3_aa: CSVEGQGRAGELFF
cdr3_length: 12; j_call: TRBJ2-3; v_call: TRBV9; d_call: NA; clone_size: NA; cdr3_nt: TGTGCCAGCAGCGTTTCCACAGATACGCAGTATTTT; cdr3_aa: CASSVSTDTQYF
cdr3_length: 13; j_call: TRBJ2-2; v_call: TRBV7-6; d_call: NA; clone_size: NA; cdr3_nt: TGTGCCAGCAGCTTAGCGAGGGCCGGGGAGCTGTTTTTT; cdr3_aa: CASSLARAGELFF
cdr3_length: 11; j_call: TRBJ2-7; v_call: TRBV6-5; d_call: NA; clone_size: NA; cdr3_nt: TGTGCCAGCAGTCAAGGGGTCGAGCAGTACTTC; cdr3_aa: CASSQGVEQYF
cdr3_length: 14; j_call: TRBJ1-3; v_call: TRBV9; d_call: NA; clone_size: NA; cdr3_nt: TGTGCCAGCAGCATAAACGTGGAAGGAAACACCATATATTTT; cdr3_aa: CASSINVEGNTIYF
cdr3_length: 13; j_call: TRBJ2-1; v_call: TRBV6-5; d_call: NA; clone_size: NA; cdr3_nt: TGTGCCACTTTACCAACAGGGAACAATGAGCAGTTCTTC; cdr3_aa: CATLPTGNNEQFF
cdr3_length: 15; j_call: TRBJ2-3; v_call: TRBV5-1; d_call: NA; clone_size: NA; cdr3_nt: TGCGCCAGCAGCTTCAGCGGGACAAGCACAGATACGCAGTATTTT; cdr3_aa: CASSFSGTSTDTQYF
cdr3_length: 16; j_call: TRBJ2-3; v_call: TRBV7-2; d_call: TRBD2; clone_size: NA; cdr3_nt: TGTGCCAGCAGAAGCATGGGGCTAGCGGGGACAGATACGCAGTATTTT; cdr3_aa: CASRSMGLAGTDTQYF
cdr3_length: 17; j_call: TRBJ1-2; v_call: TRBV9; d_call: TRBD1; clone_size: few; cdr3_nt: TGTGCCAGCAGCGCCTACCCGACAGGGGGCGCGGTCGGGGGCTACACCTTC; cdr3_aa: CASSAYPTGGAVGGYTF
cdr3_length: 13; j_call: TRBJ2-1; v_call: TRBV9; d_call: NA; clone_size: NA; cdr3_nt: TGTGCCAGCAGCCCCCGACTAGGCAATGAGCAGTTCTTC; cdr3_aa: CASSPRLGNEQFF
cdr3_length: 11; j_call: TRBJ1-1; v_call: TRBV28; d_call: NA; clone_size: NA; cdr3_nt: TGTGCCAGCACACTAGAGGGCCGGGCTTTCTTT; cdr3_aa: CASTLEGRAFF
cdr3_length: 13; j_call: TRBJ1-5; v_call: TRBV6-5; d_call: NA; clone_size: NA; cdr3_nt: TGTGCCAGCAGTTACCAGGAGAATCAGCCCCAGCATTTT; cdr3_aa: CASSYQENQPQHF
cdr3_length: 14; j_call: TRBJ1-1; v_call: TRBV6-5; d_call: NA; clone_size: NA; cdr3_nt: TGTGCCAGCAGTTACCCAACGTCGGGGGGTTCGGCTTTCTTT; cdr3_aa: CASSYPTSGGSAFF
cdr3_length: 15; j_call: TRBJ2-5; v_call: TRBV19; d_call: NA; clone_size: few; cdr3_nt: TGTGCCAGTGGGGGGCCCGGGACAGATAAAGAGACCCAGTACTTC; cdr3_aa: CASGGPGTDKETQYF
cdr3_length: 15; j_call: TRBJ2-1; v_call: TRBV11-3; d_call: TRBD2; clone_size: NA; cdr3_nt: TGTGCCAGCAGCTTAATTAGCGGGGGGGCAGATGAGCAGTTCTTC; cdr3_aa: CASSLISGGADEQFF
cdr3_length: 15; j_call: TRBJ2-2; v_call: TRBV11-2; d_call: NA; clone_size: NA; cdr3_nt: TGTGCCAGCAGCTTAAATCCAGAGGTTGTCGGGGAGCTGTTTTTT; cdr3_aa: CASSLNPEVVGELFF
cdr3_length: 18; j_call: TRBJ2-5; v_call: TRBV5-1; d_call: NA; clone_size: NA; cdr3_nt: TGCGCCAGCAGCTCCGGGTCGAGGCCGGGGGCCCCCCAAGAGACCCAGTACTTC; cdr3_aa: CASSSGSRPGAPQETQYF
cdr3_length: 14; j_call: TRBJ2-3; v_call: TRBV7-3; d_call: NA; clone_size: NA; cdr3_nt: TGTGCCAGCAGCTTAGGGGACCCCACAGATACGCAGTATTTT; cdr3_aa: CASSLGDPTDTQYF
cdr3_length: 17; j_call: TRBJ1-1; v_call: TRBV4-2; d_call: TRBD1; clone_size: NA; cdr3_nt: TGTGCCAGCAGCCAAGGTTACAGGGGATACGTGAACACTGAAGCTTTCTTT; cdr3_aa: CASSQGYRGYVNTEAFF
cdr3_length: 13; j_call: TRBJ2-1; v_call: TRBV7-2; d_call: TRBD1; clone_size: few; cdr3_nt: TGTGCCAGCAGCTCCGACAGGGGCAATGAGCAGTTCTTC; cdr3_aa: CASSSDRGNEQFF
cdr3_length: 14; j_call: TRBJ1-5; v_call: TRBV5-5; d_call: NA; clone_size: NA; cdr3_nt: TGTGCCAGCAGCTTGGAAGGGGGAGGGCAGCCCCAGCATTTT; cdr3_aa: CASSLEGGGQPQHF